This entry concerns a single T cell receptor beta chain. This clone came up once. Its binding antigen is unknown. No per-base quality is available; no much larger clone lies one base away. The data are from a study of blood T cell repertoires in COVID-19 (dated by TCRdb to the early 2020s). A note on the overall study: Samples covering the acute and convalescent phases of COVID-19 were provided by collaborators in the United States, Italy and Spain. Sample metadata almost always included a de-identified subject ID, COVID-19 status, age in years and sex. Subjects who had been exposed to COVID-19, were actively infected with it, or had recovered from it provided the deeply sampled blood TCRbeta repertoires that made up the dataset. The prospective study material was composed of cDNA or gDNA derived from T cells, B-cell-depleted T cells, or PBMCs. Samples were obtained from the ongoing ImmuneRACE study (first 160 participants) and from 1,200 or so subjects provided by 6 global collaborators. The repertoires were released in a freely available public database intended as a resource for research on the immune response to SARS-CoV-2. Where available, HLA class I and class II types were obtained from metadata supplied by the sample provider rather than from assay-based typing.

From cysteine to phenylalanine, the CDR3 is 13 amino acids long. Here the CDR3 DNA is all that survives: 39 bases in frame from base 1. The germline V gene yields KGHDR for CDR1 and SFDVKD for CDR2. V is pared back by 3 bases and J by 10 bases, with 12 bases lying between the germline termini. Each collaborating institution followed its own protocols to collect whole blood in K2EDTA tubes. For TCRbeta analysis, collaborators shipped samples as frozen whole blood, isolated PBMCs, or DNA extracted from either of those sample types. General findings and caveats noted by the study authors: The amount of clinical and demographic metadata varied by source and participant and was provided uncurated.

TCRbeta CDR3 regions were amplified from genomic DNA by means of the immunoSEQ Assay, a bias-controlled multiplex PCR. As for the original processing: The number of nucleated cells in each sample was estimated by amplification of reference gene primers within the assay. To quantify the absolute abundance of each unique TCRbeta CDR3 rearrangement, sequence reads were collapsed and filtered. For each sample, productive Simpson clonality was calculated as the square root of Simpson's diversity index over productive rearrangements. Drawn from immuneACCESS, this table holds only the in-frame rearrangements with V and J called that TCRdb kept. Clones are partly lost; checked studies trace under half to an unresolved V gene and leave the rest unexplained. Clone size and V and J calls were adopted from that table, with D and trimming inferred from the DNA. A total of roughly 160,000 clones appear in this sample, approximately 81% of them only once. Clones ranked in the top ten supply roughly 10% of the sample.

The sequencing sample was made of peripheral blood. The receptor was isolated from a woman aged 80 or over with active or convalescent COVID-19. The sequence joins TRBV24-1 to TRBJ2-1; the D segment could be TRBD2, given 5 matching bases. The CDR3: CATSDPTRVEQFF. The nucleotides read TGTGCCACCAGTGATCCCACTAGGGTCGAGCAGTTCTTC.